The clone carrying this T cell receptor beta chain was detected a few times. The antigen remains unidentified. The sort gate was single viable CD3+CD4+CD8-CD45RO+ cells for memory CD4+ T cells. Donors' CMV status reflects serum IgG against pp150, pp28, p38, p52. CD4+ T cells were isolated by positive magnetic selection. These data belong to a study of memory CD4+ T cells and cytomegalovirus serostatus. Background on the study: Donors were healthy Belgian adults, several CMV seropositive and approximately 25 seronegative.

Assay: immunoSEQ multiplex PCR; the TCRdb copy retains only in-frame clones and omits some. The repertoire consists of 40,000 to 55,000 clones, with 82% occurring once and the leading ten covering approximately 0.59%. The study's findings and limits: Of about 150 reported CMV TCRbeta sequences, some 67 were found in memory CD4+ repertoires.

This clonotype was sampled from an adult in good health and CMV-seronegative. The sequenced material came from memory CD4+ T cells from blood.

The CDR3, as DNA: TGTGCCAGCAGCCTACAAGGGGCGGACACTGAAGCTTTCTTT. Its protein product is CASSLQGADTEAFF. This chain connects TRBV7-9 to TRBJ1-1, with a possible D match to TRBD1 (5 bases). Trimming removed 5 bases at V and 3 bases at J, with 13 bases between. The CDR3 sequence is 14 residues long. CDR1 and CDR2 (germline): SEHNR, FQNEAQ (reference sequence). Variable domain in full (rest from reference TRBV7-9 and TRBJ1-1): DTGVSQNPRHKITKRGQNVTFRCDPISEHNRLYWYRQTLGQGPEFLTYFQNEAQLEKSRLLSDRFSAERPKGSFSTLEIQRTEQGDSAMYLCASSLQGADTEAFFGQGTRLTVV.